Following are 23 T cell receptor beta chains from one sample sequenced in a study of long-term antiretroviral therapy in people with HIV (dated by TCRdb to 2022 to 2024). Sequencing of the TRB variable region was done with the immunoSEQ hsTCRB v3.0 assay at survey level resolution. TCRdb holds this immuneACCESS table with in-frame rearrangements only. Some clones are missing; in checked studies, unresolved V genes explain under half, and the rest has no known cause. A total of 20,000 to 25,000 clones appear in this sample, 76% of them only once. The ten top clones hold more than 10% of the sample. The sequencing used unsorted PBMCs, collected less than 1.8 years before starting antiretroviral therapy. The receptors originated from a woman between 40 and 50 years old with HIV.

This chain connects TRBV10-3 to TRBJ2-2; D might be TRBD1 (6 bases). Trimming cost V 2 bases and J 7 bases, with 14 bases left between them. CDR1 and CDR2 from the germline V gene are ENHRY and SYGVKD. This CDR3 spans 15 amino acids. DNA for the CDR3: TGTGCCATCAGTGAGCAAGCAGGGGTAGGCGGGGAGCTGTTTTTT. Its translation is CAISEQAGVGGELFF.

V and J are TRBV7-9 and TRBJ1-3; the match to TRBD1 covers 10 bases. CDR1 and CDR2 (germline): SEHNR, FQNEAQ (reference sequence). With V trimmed by 2 bases and J by 6 bases, 13 bases remained unmatched. The length of the CDR3 is 18 residues. CDR3 residues: CASSLSARTGGGQNTIYF. CDR3 DNA sequence: TGTGCCAGCAGCTTATCCGCACGGACAGGGGGAGGTCAAAACACCATATATTTT.

The gene calls are TRBV30 and TRBJ2-3, with 7 bases that match TRBD2. The CDR3 totals 15 residues. Germline assignment: CDR1 GTSNPN and CDR2 SVGIG (reference sequence). Losses at the gene ends were 2 bases for V and 0 bases for J; bases not matched to a gene: 5. The CDR3 loop reads CAWSRGDLSTDTQYF. CDR3 in DNA: TGTGCCTGGAGTCGGGGGGACCTGAGCACAGATACGCAGTATTTT.

This chain links TRBV12-5 with TRBJ1-1; D perhaps matches TRBD1 (5 bases). Germline loops: CDR1 LGHNT, CDR2 FRNRAP. V lost 7 bases and J lost 1, with 10 bases in between. CDR3 size: 13 residues. In nucleotides, the CDR3 is TGTGCTAGTGCCTACACAGGGAACACTGAAGCTTTCTTT. This encodes CASAYTGNTEAFF.

This clone was found once. The chain combines TRBV5-4 with TRBJ2-7; no reliable D call. The germline V and J ends were trimmed by 5 bases and 2 bases, with 14 bases remaining between them. The CDR3 consists of 14 residues. The germline V gene has CDR1 SGHNT and CDR2 YYREEE (reference sequence). The CDR3 DNA follows: TGTGCCAGCAGGCTGGGCATGTCGGCCTACGAGCAGTACTTC. Amino acids: CASRLGMSAYEQYF.

This clone was recorded once. The V and J genes are TRBV4-1 and TRBJ1-2; weak D call: TRBD1 (6 bases). The CDR3 is 16 amino acids. V lost 1 base, J lost 1 base, and 13 bases lay in between. Looked up from germline, CDR1 is MGHRA and CDR2 is YSYEKL. CDR3 protein: CASSQAFGGNNYGYTF. CDR3 coding DNA: TGCGCCAGCAGCCAAGCGTTCGGGGGCAATAACTATGGCTACACCTTC.

This chain links TRBV11-2 with TRBJ2-2, with 9 bases that match TRBD2. This CDR3 contains 14 residues. V lost 5 bases, J lost 7 bases, and 5 bases stayed unmatched. Germline V lookup: CDR1 SGHAT, CDR2 FQNNGV. DNA of the CDR3: TGTGCCAGCAGCCCGGGACTAGCTGTCGGGGAGCTGTTTTTT. Protein sequence: CASSPGLAVGELFF. Full variable domain (missing parts from reference TRBV11-2 and TRBJ2-2): EAGVAQSPRYKIIEKRQSVAFWCNPISGHATLYWYQQILGQGPKLLIQFQNNGVVDDSQLPKDRFSAERLKGVDSTLKIQPAKLEDSAVYLCASSPGLAVGELFFGEGSRLTVL.

The chain links TRBV10-3 to TRBJ2-2; 8 nucleotides match TRBD1. The germline CDR1 and CDR2 sequences are ENHRY and SYGVKD. This CDR3 spans 15 amino acids. With 3 bases clipped from V and 5 bases from J, the junction kept 5 bases outside the gene matches. For the CDR3, the DNA is TGTGCCATCAGTGAAAGCAGGGGGCAGACCGGGGAGCTGTTTTTT. Translation: CAISESRGQTGELFF.

V gene TRBV21-1 combines with J gene TRBJ1-2; the table's TRBD1 call for D was not verified on the DNA. TRBV21-1 is assigned pseudogene status. The CDR3 runs to 15 residues. CDR3 sequence reads: CASSKGSRGDYGYTF. In DNA form, the CDR3 reads TGTGCCAGCAGCAAAGGATCCAGGGGTGACTATGGCTACACCTTC.

The gene calls are TRBV11-1 and TRBJ2-4; either TRBD1 or TRBD2 may fit D (5 bases each). With 1 base removed from V and 1 base from J, the gap between germline ends came to 11 bases. CDR1 is SGHAT, CDR2 FQDESV, per germline (reference sequence). This CDR3 is 16 amino acids long. CDR3 amino acids: CASSLDGGTAKNIQYF. The CDR3 region has the DNA TGTGCCAGCAGCTTAGATGGGGGAACGGCCAAAAACATTCAGTACTTC.

In regard to this clone: The DNA is omitted, as the CDR3 cannot be located on it reliably, and the CDR3 follows TCRdb's listing. This chain connects TRBV5-1 to TRBJ2-1; the table gives TRBD2 as D, unverified against the DNA. The germline V gene has CDR1 SGHRS and CDR2 YFSETQ. The CDR3 totals 15 residues, both ends included. This CDR3 reads CASRSAARAVNEQFF.

This clone came up a few times. This chain links TRBV6-5 with TRBJ1-2; 8 bases fit TRBD1. CDR3 length: 14 amino acids. The ends lost 3 bases at V and 1 base at J; junction bases unmatched: 1. CDR1 MNHEY and CDR2 SVGAGI come from the germline V gene. DNA for the CDR3: TGTGCCAGCAGTTATGGACAGGGTAACTATGGCTACACCTTC. Translated: CASSYGQGNYGYTF.

The gene calls are TRBV30 and TRBJ2-5; D uncertain. The V and J ends lost 0 bases and 2 bases respectively, with 13 bases between them. The CDR3 loop spans 15 amino acids. Germline CDR1 and CDR2: GTSNPN and SVGIG (reference sequence). The CDR3 DNA reads TGTGCCTGGAGTGTATTAGGAACAGAACAAGAGACCCAGTACTTC. Translated: CAWSVLGTEQETQYF.

The rearrangement links TRBV15 to TRBJ2-7, with D unclear. This CDR3 has 14 amino acids. V was pared by 0 bases and J by 5 bases, with 11 bases between. Germline V gives CDR1 LNHNV, CDR2 YYDKDF (reference sequence). Here the CDR3 DNA reads TGTGCCACCAGCAGAGAAGGAGTACACCACGAGCAGTACTTC. The encoded protein is CATSREGVHHEQYF.

The chain carries TRBV14 and TRBJ1-2; no definite D call. V lost 5 bases and J lost 2, with 15 bases in between. CDR3 length equals 15 residues. The germline gives CDR1 SGHDN, CDR2 FVKESK. In DNA form, the CDR3 reads TGTGCCAGCAGCGGATGGACGGAGACCAACTATGGCTACACCTTC. Its translation: CASSGWTETNYGYTF.

This clone came up once. The chain links TRBV11-3 to TRBJ2-1, with TRBD2 matching 13 bases. Trimming removed 1 base from V and 4 bases from J; junction bases left unmatched: 1. In germline, CDR1 is SGHNT, CDR2 YENEEA. This CDR3 is built from 16 residues. Here the CDR3 reads CASSLAGLAGYNEQFF. DNA of the CDR3: TGTGCCAGCAGCTTAGCGGGACTAGCGGGGTACAATGAGCAGTTCTTC.

This rearrangement joins TRBV7-2 to TRBJ1-6; no clear D gene. The CDR3 is 12 amino acids. The germline V gene has CDR1 SGHTA and CDR2 FQGNSA. The V gene lost 3 bases and the J gene lost 3 bases, with 0 bases spanning the gap. The CDR3 region is CASSFYNSPLHF. The CDR3 nucleotides are TGTGCCAGCAGCTTCTATAATTCACCCCTCCACTTT.

The chain couples TRBV18 to TRBJ2-6; D ambiguous. This CDR3 contains 16 residues. Germline values: CDR1 KGHSH, CDR2 LQKENI. Deletions cut 0 bases from V and 0 bases from J, with 6 bases between. DNA of the CDR3: TGTGCCAGCTCACCACCGCCCCGCTCTGGGGCCAACGTCCTGACTTTC. This encodes CASSPPPRSGANVLTF.

This clone was found a few times. V and J are TRBV4-1 and TRBJ1-2; D ambiguous. Trimming shortened V by 0 bases and J by 8 bases, and 10 bases separated the two germline ends. The length of the CDR3 is 13 residues. Germline V lookup: CDR1 MGHRA, CDR2 YSYEKL. The CDR3 DNA reads TGCGCCAGCAGCCAAGATGAAGGATTGGGCTACACCTTC. Translating it yields CASSQDEGLGYTF.

V usage is TRBV19 and J usage is TRBJ1-5; D is uncertain. Per germline, CDR1 LNHDA and CDR2 SQIVND (reference sequence). There are 14 residues in the CDR3. V was shortened by 5 bases and J by 11 bases, with 19 bases between the two germline ends. In nucleotides, the CDR3 is TGTGCCAGTAGTGCAGGCGGGGTGGCGGCCGCCCAGCATTTT. Translating it yields CASSAGGVAAAQHF.

The chain couples TRBV6-6 to TRBJ1-1; D unclear. Germline-derived CDR1 and CDR2 are MNHNY and SVGAGI (reference sequence). V gave up 10 bases and J gave up 1 base, with 13 bases separating them. The CDR3 length is 13 residues. The CDR3 DNA follows: TGTGCCACCATTAGGGCTTCGAACACTGAAGCTTTCTTT. It is translated as CATIRASNTEAFF.

This clone showed up just once. The chain recombines TRBV5-4 with TRBJ1-2, with a possible D match to TRBD1 (6 bases). The germline gives CDR1 SGHNT, CDR2 YYREEE (reference sequence). CDR3 size: 16 residues. V was trimmed by 4 bases and J by 6 bases, leaving 22 bases between them. CDR3 DNA sequence: TGTGCCAGCAGCATCCCCCAGGCAGGGGTCTCGAATGGCTACACCTTC. It codes for CASSIPQAGVSNGYTF.

J is TRBJ2-7 and V is TRBV9; D gene uncertain. Germline V lookup: CDR1 SGDLS, CDR2 YYNGEE. CDR3 size: 13 residues. V lost 4 bases and J 2 bases, leaving 10 bases between the germline ends. The CDR3 here is CASSPEGPYEQYF. CDR3 in DNA: TGTGCCAGCAGCCCAGAAGGACCCTACGAGCAGTACTTC.